The T cell receptor beta chain under discussion was sequenced for a study of blood T cell repertoires in COVID-19. Study information: The cDNA or gDNA used as material had been derived from T cells, B-cell-depleted T cells, or PBMCs.

Assay used: immunoSEQ multiplex PCR; TCRdb lists only in-frame clones, some missing. Among over 200,000 clones, approximately 88% were seen once, and the ten largest hold about 3.5%. The CDR3 length is 15 residues. The germline V gene has CDR1 SGHRS and CDR2 YFSETQ. The V and J ends lost 0 bases and 6 bases, in that order; junction bases with no gene match: 7. The participants were between roughly 18 and 100 years old and came from 24 US areas. This TCR was sampled from a woman aged 30 to 39 who had been exposed to COVID-19. V is TRBV5-1 and J is TRBJ2-3; 7 bases line up with TRBD2. Sequencing was done on a sample of PBMCs or T cells enriched from blood (not recorded which). The CDR3 loop is CASSLGAGVRDTQYF. CDR3 nucleotide sequence: TGCGCCAGCAGCTTGGGTGCGGGAGTTAGGGATACGCAGTATTTT.